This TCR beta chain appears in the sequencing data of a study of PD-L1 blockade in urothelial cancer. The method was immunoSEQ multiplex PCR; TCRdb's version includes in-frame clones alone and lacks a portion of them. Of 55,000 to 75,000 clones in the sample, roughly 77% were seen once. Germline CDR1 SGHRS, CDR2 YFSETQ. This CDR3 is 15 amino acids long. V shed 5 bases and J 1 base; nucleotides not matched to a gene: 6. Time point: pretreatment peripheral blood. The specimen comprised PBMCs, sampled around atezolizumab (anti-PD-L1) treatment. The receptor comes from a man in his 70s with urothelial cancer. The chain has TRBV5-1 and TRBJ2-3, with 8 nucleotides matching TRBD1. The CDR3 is CASSAGQGGTDTQYF. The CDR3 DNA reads TGCGCCAGCAGTGCCGGACAGGGTGGCACAGATACGCAGTATTTT.